What follows are 5 T cell receptor beta chains derived from one specimen sequenced in a study of T cells in Graves' hyperthyroidism and ophthalmopathy. Amplified TCR beta CDR3 regions came from RNA transcripts. HTBI primers drove first-round RT-PCR of the TCR CDR3. One entry per CDR3 protein results from TCRdb running MiXCR on the multiplex PCR reads. Seen here are about 380,000 distinct CDR3 sequences, more than 12% observed once, and the top ten hold about 20%. The specimen sequenced was blood. These receptors originate from a young woman with Graves' ophthalmopathy.

This clonotype was counted ten times or more. This CDR3 is CASSPTRESGALHF. The CDR3 DNA follows: TGTGCCAGCAGTCCCACGAGGGAGAGTGGAGCCCTCCACTTT. This chain links TRBV28 with TRBJ1-6; D unresolved. The ends were cut back, 5 bases at V and 14 bases at J, with 19 bases in the middle. The CDR3 runs to 14 residues. CDR1 and CDR2 from the germline V gene are MDHEN and SYDVKM.

This clonotype was found many times. In DNA, the CDR3 is TGTGCCAGCAGCCTGACAGGGCGCGAGCAGTACTTC. This encodes CASSLTGREQYF. V and J are TRBV3-1 and TRBJ2-7; 7 positions match TRBD1. Trimming cost V 4 bases and J 6 bases; bases outside gene matches: 3. This CDR3 contains 12 residues. Germline V gene sequence: CDR1 LGHDT, CDR2 YNNKEL (reference sequence).

This clonotype was recorded many times. The rearrangement uses TRBV15 and TRBJ1-2; no definite D call. V lost 0 bases and J 0 bases, leaving 20 bases between the germline ends. The CDR3 consists of 19 residues. Germline CDR1 is LNHNV and CDR2 is YYDKDF (reference sequence). The CDR3 is CATSRDLKNGLLANYGYTF. CDR3 nucleotide sequence: TGTGCCACCAGCAGAGATCTTAAGAACGGGTTATTAGCTAACTATGGCTACACCTTC.

This clonotype came up many times. The chain uses TRBV20-1 and TRBJ2-1; 15 bases map to TRBD2. Germline loops: CDR1 DFQATT, CDR2 SNEGSKA (reference sequence). This CDR3 comprises 15 residues. V shed 5 bases, J shed 10 bases, and the junction held 9 bases outside the gene matches. CDR3 nucleotides: TGCAGTGCTCTACGGACTAGCGGGGGGGCCGGAGAGCAGTTCTTC. Its translation: CSALRTSGGAGEQFF.

This clonotype was recorded at least ten times. The V call is TRBV18, the J call TRBJ1-2; D is unresolved. The CDR3 runs 14 residues. The V end was cut by 1 base, the J end by 6 bases, with 12 bases between. Germline lookup yields CDR1 KGHSH and CDR2 LQKENI. The CDR3 here is CASSPLVGLDGYTF. In DNA form, the CDR3 reads TGTGCCAGCTCACCACTCGTGGGGTTAGATGGCTACACCTTC.